This TCR beta chain was sequenced for a study of shared clonotypes between healthy human individuals. Assay: immunoSEQ multiplex PCR; the TCRdb copy retains only in-frame clones and omits some. The table records about 2.4 million clones, 93% of them present only once. There are 18 residues in the CDR3. Germline CDR1 is SGHTA and CDR2 is FQGTGA. V was clipped by 5 bases and J by 0 bases, with 17 bases between them. The sample comprised naive CD4+ T cells from PBMCs. Subset reported: CD45RA+ positively selected. V gene TRBV7-3 combines with J gene TRBJ2-6; TRBD1 or TRBD2 may be the D gene (7 bases each). This sequence was found in a man in his late teens or twenties in good health. Some clones in this sample may be carry-over from other donors' samples. The chain's CDR3 is CASSRQGLADSGANVLTF. The CDR3 DNA is TGTGCCAGCAGCCGACAGGGTCTAGCGGACTCTGGGGCCAACGTCCTGACTTTC.